Listed below are T cell receptor beta chains from one sample, sequenced in a study of molecular identifiers for immune sequencing clone quantification. From the PCR reads, TCRdb called clonotypes with MiXCR, one entry per CDR3 protein. The sample has 60,000 to 70,000 distinct CDR3 sequences, under 20% seen once. The sample was naive CD8+ T cells from blood, with Jurkat cell RNA spiked in. These TCRs come from a human donor in good health. Some libraries in this study had Jurkat cell RNA spiked in. The CDR3 runs from the conserved cysteine through the conserved F or W. A D gene is named only where the DNA matches it firmly. Size is omitted from some rows. Given values are once, few, many or a class for expanded clones.

V: TRBV29-1
J: TRBJ1-2
size: many
D: -
CDR3: CSVRTVANYGYTF
DNA: TGCAGCGTCAGGACAGTAGCTAACTATGGCTACACCTTC

V: TRBV20-1
J: TRBJ2-1
size: many
D: -
CDR3: CSAPWDQTPNEQFF
DNA: TGCAGTGCTCCCTGGGACCAAACGCCCAATGAGCAGTTCTTC

V: TRBV7-6
J: TRBJ2-1
size: many
D: TRBD2
CDR3: CASSTKILAVIGENEQFF
DNA: TGTGCCAGCAGCACGAAAATACTAGCGGTCATTGGGGAGAATGAGCAGTTCTTC

V: TRBV6-2/TRBV6-3
J: TRBJ1-1
size: many
D: -
CDR3: CASSYLGGNTEAFF
DNA: TGTGCCAGCAGTTACTTAGGGGGAAACACTGAAGCTTTCTTT

V: TRBV6-2/TRBV6-3
J: TRBJ2-7
size: few
D: -
CDR3: CASSYYPGKTALEQYF
DNA: TGTGCCAGCAGTTACTACCCCGGGAAGACGGCACTCGAGCAGTACTTC

V: TRBV14
J: TRBJ2-3
size: many
D: -
CDR3: CASSHSTDTQYF
DNA: TGTGCCAGCAGCCATAGCACAGATACGCAGTATTTT

V: TRBV7-9
J: TRBJ2-1
size: many
D: -
CDR3: CASSPTTESYNEQFF
DNA: TGTGCCAGCAGTCCTACCACAGAGTCCTACAATGAGCAGTTCTTC

V: TRBV28
J: TRBJ2-7
size: -
D: TRBD1
CDR3: CAISDRDRGYEQYF
DNA: TGTGCCATATCCGACCGGGACAGGGGCTACGAGCAGTACTTC

V: TRBV29-1
J: TRBJ2-1
size: many
D: -
CDR3: CSVRATVGNEQFF
DNA: TGCAGCGTACGGGCCACGGTGGGAAATGAGCAGTTCTTC

V: TRBV29-1
J: TRBJ2-7
size: -
D: -
CDR3: CSVNSGEGYEQYF
DNA: TGCAGCGTAAACTCAGGGGAGGGCTACGAGCAGTACTTC

V: TRBV11-2
J: TRBJ2-1
size: -
D: -
CDR3: CASSLDRAGQGYEQFF
DNA: TGTGCCAGCAGCTTAGATCGGGCGGGACAAGGCTATGAGCAGTTCTTC

V: TRBV12-3/TRBV12-4
J: TRBJ2-5
size: few
D: -
CDR3: CASSSTSSETQYF
DNA: TGTGCCAGCAGCTCCACTAGCTCAGAGACCCAGTACTTC

V: TRBV6-6
J: TRBJ2-1
size: many
D: -
CDR3: CASSFMGDEQFF
DNA: TGTGCCAGCAGTTTTATGGGGGATGAGCAGTTCTTC

V: TRBV12-3/TRBV12-4
J: TRBJ2-1
size: few
D: TRBD2
CDR3: CASSSRLADYNEQFF
DNA: TGTGCCAGCAGTTCTCGACTAGCGGACTACAATGAGCAGTTCTTC

V: TRBV4-1
J: TRBJ2-7
size: -
D: -
CDR3: CASSPSEGEQYF
DNA: TGCGCCAGCAGCCCCTCTGAGGGCGAGCAGTACTTC

V: TRBV28
J: TRBJ2-7
size: many
D: TRBD1
CDR3: CASQTGISYEQYF
DNA: TGTGCCAGTCAGACAGGGATCTCCTACGAGCAGTACTTC

V: TRBV13
J: TRBJ2-2
size: -
D: TRBD2
CDR3: CASSLSRTSGSLANTGELFF
DNA: TGTGCCAGCAGCTTGTCCCGGACTAGCGGGAGCCTGGCGAACACCGGGGAGCTGTTTTTT